Below are 28 T cell receptor beta chains sequenced from a single sample in a study of T cells after posttransplantation cyclophosphamide. Assay used: immunoSEQ multiplex PCR; TCRdb lists only in-frame clones, some missing. The table includes roughly 4,400 clones, about three quarters detected once. Treatment was busulfan-fludarabine conditioning, a marrow graft, and cyclophosphamide on days +3 and +4. The specimen was PBMCs, collected after an allogeneic stem cell transplant with post-transplant cyclophosphamide. These receptors came from a female patient in her forties or fifties who received an allogeneic stem cell transplant from a related donor, was CMV-positive, and had no GVHD. Some of these T cells may belong to the graft donor.

The rearrangement links TRBV19 to TRBJ2-7; TRBD2 is a possible D gene (6 bases). V was cut by 7 bases and J by 6 bases, with 19 bases left in between. Germline lookup yields CDR1 LNHDA and CDR2 SQIVND (reference sequence). This CDR3 spans 14 amino acids. The CDR3 sequence is CASKGTGNLAEQYF. Written as DNA, the CDR3 is TGTGCCAGTAAGGGGACTGGGAACCTCGCCGAGCAGTACTTC.

The J gene is TRBJ1-1, the V gene TRBV7-2; D gene uncertain. Germline loops: CDR1 SGHTA, CDR2 FQGNSA. The CDR3 totals 15 residues. V shed 1 base and J shed 1 base, with 10 bases lying between them. As DNA, the CDR3 is TGTGCCAGCAGCTTAGAACCCGGAGCGAACACTGAAGCTTTCTTT. Translating it yields CASSLEPGANTEAFF. Together with reference TRBV7-2 and TRBJ1-1, the CDR3 gives the full variable domain: GAGVSQSPSNKVTEKGKDVELRCDPISGHTALYWYRQSLGQGLEFLIYFQGNSAPDKSGLPSDRFSAERTGGSVSTLTIQRTQQEDSAVYLCASSLEPGANTEAFFGQGTRLTVV.

This clone has only one observation. The chain employs TRBV21-1 and TRBJ2-4; the D segment call TRBD2 is taken from the table without a DNA check. TRBV21-1 is tagged as a pseudogene. This CDR3 has 15 amino acids. CDR3 in DNA: TGTGCCAGCAGCAAGGGCGAGGGTTCCAAAAACATTCAGTACTTC. Translation: CASSKGEGSKNIQYF.

V and J are TRBV13 and TRBJ2-7; TRBD1 matches 8 bases. With 5 bases clipped from V and 0 bases from J, the junction kept 6 bases outside the gene matches. The CDR3 has 15 amino acids. Germline assignment: CDR1 PRHDT and CDR2 FYEKMQ (reference sequence). This CDR3 reads CASSEGGTGSYEQYF. The CDR3, as DNA: TGTGCCAGCAGCGAAGGGGGGACAGGCTCCTACGAGCAGTACTTC.

Written as DNA, the CDR3 is TGTGCCAGCAGTTTGCAAGCGAGCGAGCAGTACTTC. Translated: CASSLQASEQYF. The V and J genes are TRBV28 and TRBJ2-7, with D uncertain. The CDR3 is 12 amino acids. Trimming shortened V by 3 bases and J by 6 bases, and 9 bases separated the two germline ends. The germline V gene encodes CDR1 MDHEN and CDR2 SYDVKM.

As for this clone: The same CDR3 arises from other DNA sequences in this sample as well. The chain employs TRBV5-1 and TRBJ1-6, with D possibly being TRBD1 (6 bases). Germline-derived CDR1 and CDR2 are SGHRS and YFSETQ. The CDR3 spans 15 residues. Trimming cost V 0 bases and J 13 bases, with 17 bases left between them. The CDR3 region is CASSLETGDKSPLHF. CDR3 nucleotides: TGCGCCAGCAGCTTGGAGACAGGTGATAAATCCCCCCTCCACTTT.

The chain combines TRBV29-1 with TRBJ2-3; 8 bases fit TRBD2. The CDR3 consists of 14 residues. Germline V CDR1 and CDR2: SQVTM, ANQGSEA. The trim removed 6 bases at V and 1 base at J, leaving 6 bases unmatched. CDR3 nucleotide sequence: TGCAGCGTCGAGGCGGGAGGAGGCACAGATACGCAGTATTTT. Encoded protein: CSVEAGGGTDTQYF.

This chain links TRBV5-1 with TRBJ2-1; 13 bases line up with TRBD2. The CDR3 has 16 residues. CDR1 is SGHRS and CDR2 is YFSETQ in the germline V gene. Trimming at V came to 0 bases and at J to 9 bases, leaving 6 bases not matched to a gene. In DNA form, the CDR3 reads TGCGCCAGCAGCTTGGCCTCAACTAGCGGGAGGGCTGAGCAGTTCTTC. Its translation: CASSLASTSGRAEQFF. Full variable domain (remainder filled in from reference TRBV5-1 and TRBJ2-1): KAGVTQTPRYLIKTRGQQVTLSCSPISGHRSVSWYQQTPGQGLQFLFEYFSETQRNKGNFPGRFSGRQFSNSRSEMNVSTLELGDSALYLCASSLASTSGRAEQFFGPGTRLTVL.

In this sample, this clone turned up once. The chain joins TRBV9 to TRBJ2-7; D remains ambiguous. In germline, CDR1 is SGDLS, CDR2 YYNGEE. The CDR3 sequence is 13 residues long. V lost 3 bases to trimming and J lost 3 bases, with 10 bases between them. CDR3 coding DNA: TGTGCCAGCAGCGCCCAGGTGGGCTACGAGCAGTACTTC. Translating it yields CASSAQVGYEQYF.

The rearrangement joins TRBV5-1 to TRBJ1-1; the D gene is possibly TRBD1 (5 bases). CDR1 and CDR2 from the germline V gene are SGHRS and YFSETQ. This CDR3 comprises 14 residues. V was shortened by 6 bases and J by 3 bases, with 15 bases between the two germline ends. The CDR3 protein is CASTLSAGYTEAFF. The CDR3 DNA sequence: TGCGCCAGCACTCTTTCGGCAGGGTACACTGAAGCTTTCTTT.

V usage is TRBV6-6 and J usage is TRBJ1-5, with unresolved D. CDR3 length: 13 amino acids. CDR1 and CDR2 from the germline V gene are MNHNY and SVGAGI (reference sequence). The V and J ends lost 10 bases and 4 bases respectively, with 14 bases between them. The CDR3 DNA reads TGTGCCACCCGGAGGGCGCTAAATCAGCCCCAGCATTTT. Its translation: CATRRALNQPQHF.

The rearrangement links TRBV28 to TRBJ2-3; 8 positions agree with TRBD1. Germline CDR1 is MDHEN and CDR2 is SYDVKM. J was trimmed by 7 bases and V by 2 bases; bases with no gene match: 14. The length of the CDR3 is 17 residues. The CDR3 reads CASSLDGQGASKHTQYF. The CDR3 DNA reads TGTGCCAGCAGTTTAGATGGGCAGGGGGCCTCTAAACATACGCAGTATTTT.

This chain's CDR3 is CASSFASGPGELFF. The DNA of the CDR3 is TGTGCCAGCAGCTTTGCTAGCGGGCCCGGGGAGCTGTTTTTT. The chain recombines TRBV7-8 with TRBJ2-2, with TRBD2 matching 8 bases. The CDR3 has 14 amino acids. Germline CDR1 reads SGHVS; CDR2 reads FQNEAQ. Trimming at V came to 3 bases and at J to 6 bases, leaving 3 bases not matched to a gene.

About this clone: This specimen includes other DNA sequences encoding the same CDR3. This chain connects TRBV7-2 to TRBJ2-3, with 8 bases aligning to TRBD2. The germline gives CDR1 SGHTA, CDR2 FQGNSA. The CDR3 length is 14 residues. V lost 5 bases and J lost 3; bases outside the gene matches: 4. The DNA for the CDR3 is TGTGCCAGCAGCGGGACTAGTGGGACAGATACGCAGTATTTT. Its protein product is CASSGTSGTDTQYF.

The rearrangement joins TRBV5-4 to TRBJ1-2, with D tentatively TRBD1 (5 bases). The ends were cut back, 4 bases at V and 3 bases at J, with 16 bases in the middle. Germline assignment: CDR1 SGHNT and CDR2 YYREEE (reference sequence). This CDR3 region has 15 residues. The CDR3 region is CASSRSTEGDYGYTF. Here the CDR3 DNA reads TGTGCCAGCAGCCGAAGTACCGAAGGGGACTATGGCTACACCTTC.

This chain links TRBV2 with TRBJ2-3, with D perhaps matching TRBD2 (5 bases). V was shortened by 7 bases and J by 2 bases, with 13 bases between the two germline ends. The CDR3 covers 14 residues. From germline, CDR1 is SNHLY and CDR2 FYNNEI. CDR3 DNA sequence: TGTGCCAGCACGGAGGCAGTTGCCACAGATACGCAGTATTTT. Translating it yields CASTEAVATDTQYF. Using reference TRBV2 and TRBJ2-3 for the parts outside the CDR3, the full variable domain is EPEVTQTPSHQVTQMGQEVILRCVPISNHLYFYWYRQILGQKVEFLVSFYNNEISEKSEIFDDQFSVERPDGSNFTLKIRSTKLEDSAMYFCASTEAVATDTQYFGPGTRLTVL.

V and J are TRBV5-4 and TRBJ1-2; maybe TRBD1 (5 bases). Germline CDR1 and CDR2: SGHNT and YYREEE (reference sequence). Between the trimmed V and J ends, which lost 0 bases and 0 bases, there was a span of 15 bases. The CDR3 sequence is 17 residues long. Here the CDR3 reads CASSLGGVSLTNYGYTF. The CDR3 coding sequence is TGTGCCAGCAGCTTGGGGGGGGTATCCCTCACTAACTATGGCTACACCTTC.

A remark on this clone: This CDR3 is also generated by other DNA sequences in the sample. The J gene is TRBJ2-5, the V gene TRBV7-8, with a tentative D call TRBD2 (5 bases). V lost 5 bases, J lost 4 bases, and 14 bases lay in between. Germline CDR1 and CDR2: SGHVS and FQNEAQ. This CDR3 spans 14 amino acids. This CDR3 is CASSPRTGLETQYF. The CDR3 nucleotides are TGTGCCAGCAGCCCGAGGACGGGGTTAGAGACCCAGTACTTC.

The sample holds a few counts of this clone. CDR3 DNA: TGTGCCAGCAGCTTTGGGCGACAGGGCACAGATACGCAGTATTTT. Translation gives CASSFGRQGTDTQYF. V and J are TRBV12-1 and TRBJ2-3; TRBD1 was called by the table and not checked on the DNA. TRBV12-1 is a documented pseudogene. CDR3 length: 15 amino acids.

V and J are TRBV11-2 and TRBJ1-1; 7 bases align to TRBD1. CDR1 and CDR2 from the germline V gene are SGHAT and FQNNGV. The CDR3 spans 15 residues. The V gene end was trimmed by 4 bases and the J gene end by 5 bases; junction bases not matched to a gene: 10. The CDR3, as DNA: TGTGCCAGCAGCTCGCTGACAGGGACTTTTACTGAAGCTTTCTTT. Translated: CASSSLTGTFTEAFF. Full variable domain (outside the CDR3, taken from reference TRBV11-2 and TRBJ1-1): EAGVAQSPRYKIIEKRQSVAFWCNPISGHATLYWYQQILGQGPKLLIQFQNNGVVDDSQLPKDRFSAERLKGVDSTLKIQPAKLEDSAVYLCASSSLTGTFTEAFFGQGTRLTVV.

The V and J genes are TRBV5-4 and TRBJ1-2; possibly TRBD1 for D (5 bases). V gave up 4 bases and J gave up 2 bases, with 12 bases separating them. Germline V lookup: CDR1 SGHNT, CDR2 YYREEE (reference sequence). The CDR3 is 14 amino acids. CDR3: CASSPPTANYGYTF. The CDR3, as DNA: TGTGCCAGCAGCCCCCCGACAGCCAACTATGGCTACACCTTC.

The V and J genes are TRBV2 and TRBJ2-2, with 7 bases aligning to TRBD2. The germline CDR1 and CDR2 sequences are SNHLY and FYNNEI. This CDR3 is built from 14 residues. Trimming at V came to 6 bases and at J to 4 bases, leaving 5 bases not matched to a gene. The CDR3 loop is CASRGGITTGELFF. In DNA, the CDR3 is TGTGCCAGCAGGGGAGGGATCACCACCGGGGAGCTGTTTTTT.

The CDR3 spells CASSLQQGGRDTEAFF. DNA of the CDR3: TGTGCCAGCAGCCTACAACAGGGGGGTAGAGACACTGAAGCTTTCTTT. V gene TRBV11-3 combines with J gene TRBJ1-1, with TRBD1 identical over 8 bases. After removal of 5 bases from V and 3 bases from J, the junction contained 11 bases not matched to a gene. Germline CDR1 is SGHNT and CDR2 is YENEEA. This CDR3 is 16 amino acids long.

This chain joins TRBV4-1 and TRBJ1-4, with D maybe TRBD1 (5 bases). V was trimmed by 4 bases and J by 0 bases, leaving 9 bases between them. Germline V CDR1 and CDR2: MGHRA, YSYEKL. The CDR3 contains 15 residues. The CDR3 nucleotides are TGCGCCAGCAGCCTGCGGACAACAACTAATGAAAAACTGTTTTTT. Protein sequence: CASSLRTTTNEKLFF.

The genes are TRBV6-7 and TRBJ1-5; 9 bases line up with TRBD1. Being an ORF, TRBV6-7 has a function that is uncertain. There are 14 residues in the CDR3. With V trimmed by 6 bases and J by 6 bases, 6 bases remained unmatched. The CDR3 DNA is TGTGCCAGCAGAAAACAGGGGGCTAGTCAGCCCCAGCATTTT. Its protein product is CASRKQGASQPQHF.

The chain recombines TRBV7-9 with TRBJ2-1; 9 nucleotides line up with TRBD2. Germline loops: CDR1 SEHNR, CDR2 FQNEAQ (reference sequence). The V and J ends lost 6 bases and 3 bases, in that order; junction bases with no gene match: 6. The CDR3 is 15 amino acids. DNA for the CDR3: TGTGCCAGCAGTCCGCCTAGCGGGGTCTACAATGAGCAGTTCTTC. Translation: CASSPPSGVYNEQFF.

Worth noting for this clone: One end of the junction is discordant with germline, which a read error may explain. The chain is built from TRBV5-4 and TRBJ2-5; 11 bases map to TRBD1. Germline CDR1 is SGHNT and CDR2 is YYREEE (reference sequence). There are 13 residues in the CDR3. As DNA, the CDR3 is TGTGCCAGCAGCTTTCCTGGACAGGGGGCCCCGGACTTC. As protein: CASSFPGQGAPDF.

This chain joins TRBV5-1 and TRBJ2-2; D gene ambiguous. CDR1 is SGHRS, CDR2 YFSETQ, per germline. The CDR3 spans 15 residues. The V end lost 1 base, the J end lost 0 bases, and 7 bases lay between the germline ends. CDR3 amino acids: CASSLSDTNTGELFF. Written as DNA, the CDR3 is TGCGCCAGCAGCTTGAGCGATACGAACACCGGGGAGCTGTTTTTT.